The TCR beta chain described here comes from a study of spatial heterogeneity in lung cancer. Time point in this sample: sample taken at primary tumor resection. Whole RNA was taken from tumor, nontumor lung or frozen PBMC; it was then sequenced unsorted. Each CDR3 protein gets one entry after TCRdb re-called the 5' RACE reads with MiXCR. The table includes some 21,000 distinct CDR3 sequences, less than 3.5% detected once. Per the germline V gene, CDR1 is KGHSY and CDR2 is FQNENV. The germline V and J ends were trimmed by 3 bases and 4 bases, with 12 bases remaining between them. There are 14 residues in the CDR3. This clonotype came up many times.

V usage is TRBV16 and J usage is TRBJ1-2; no firm D call. Sequenced here: PBMCs, sampled at surgery. The sequence came from a female donor with early-stage non-small cell lung cancer. This chain's CDR3 is CASSQPSESYGYTF. Written as DNA, the CDR3 is TGTGCCAGCAGCCAGCCTTCCGAATCCTATGGCTACACCTTC.